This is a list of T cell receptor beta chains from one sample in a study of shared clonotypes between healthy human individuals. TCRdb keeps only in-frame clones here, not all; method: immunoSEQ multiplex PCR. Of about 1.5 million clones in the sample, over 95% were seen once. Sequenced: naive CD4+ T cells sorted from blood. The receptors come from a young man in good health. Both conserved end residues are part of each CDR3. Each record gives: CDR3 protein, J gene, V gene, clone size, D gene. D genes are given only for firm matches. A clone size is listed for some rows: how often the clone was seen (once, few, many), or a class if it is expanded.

cdr3_aa: CASSPSGVGELFF; j_call: TRBJ2-2; v_call: TRBV18; clone_size: NA; d_call: NA
cdr3_aa: CASSTKGQETQYF; j_call: TRBJ2-5; v_call: TRBV19; clone_size: NA; d_call: NA
cdr3_aa: CASSDLAGGTQYF; j_call: TRBJ2-5; v_call: TRBV2; clone_size: NA; d_call: TRBD2
cdr3_aa: CASSTGLAGGPGAGELFF; j_call: TRBJ2-2; v_call: TRBV5-4; clone_size: NA; d_call: TRBD2
cdr3_aa: CASSLGRLNQPQHF; j_call: TRBJ1-5; v_call: TRBV28; clone_size: NA; d_call: NA
cdr3_aa: CASSLFQGHTDTQYF; j_call: TRBJ2-3; v_call: TRBV7-9; clone_size: NA; d_call: NA
cdr3_aa: CASSLGGSGQPQHF; j_call: TRBJ1-5; v_call: TRBV5-1; clone_size: NA; d_call: NA
cdr3_aa: CASSSGDRADEQYF; j_call: TRBJ2-7; v_call: TRBV5-1; clone_size: NA; d_call: TRBD1
cdr3_aa: CSTKTGFNEKLFF; j_call: TRBJ1-4; v_call: TRBV29-1; clone_size: NA; d_call: NA
cdr3_aa: CASSFDLAGAPGTDTQYF; j_call: TRBJ2-3; v_call: TRBV28; clone_size: once; d_call: TRBD2